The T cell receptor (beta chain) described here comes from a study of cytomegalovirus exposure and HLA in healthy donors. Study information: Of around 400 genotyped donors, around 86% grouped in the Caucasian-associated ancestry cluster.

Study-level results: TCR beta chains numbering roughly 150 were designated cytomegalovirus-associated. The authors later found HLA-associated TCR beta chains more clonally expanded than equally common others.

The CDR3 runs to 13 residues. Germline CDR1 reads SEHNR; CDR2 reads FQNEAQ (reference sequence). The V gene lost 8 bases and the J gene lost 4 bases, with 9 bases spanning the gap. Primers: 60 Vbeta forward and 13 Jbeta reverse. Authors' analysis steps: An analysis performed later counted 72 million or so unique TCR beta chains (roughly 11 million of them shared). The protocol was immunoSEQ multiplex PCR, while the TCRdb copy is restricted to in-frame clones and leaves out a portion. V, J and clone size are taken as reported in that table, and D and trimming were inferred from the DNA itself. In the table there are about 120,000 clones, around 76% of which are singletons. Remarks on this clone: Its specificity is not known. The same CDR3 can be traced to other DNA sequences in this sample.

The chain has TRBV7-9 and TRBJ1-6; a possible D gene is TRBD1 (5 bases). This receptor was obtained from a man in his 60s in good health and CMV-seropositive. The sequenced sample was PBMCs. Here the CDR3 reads CASRDSYNSPLHF. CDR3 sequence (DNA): TGTGCCAGCCGGGACTCTTATAATTCACCCCTCCACTTT.